These 2 T cell receptor beta chains share one sample of origin, sequenced in a study of T cells in localized non-small cell lung cancer. TCRdb's table, derived via immunoSEQ multiplex PCR, lists solely in-frame clones and lacks some. The table lists about 18,000 clones, approximately 83% of them singletons. Source: peripheral blood, taken before any cancer treatment. The origin of the receptors is a female donor older than 55 with stage I lung adenocarcinoma.

This clone was counted a single time. Other DNA sequences within the sample encode an identical CDR3. The chain uses TRBV6-4 and TRBJ2-2; D is unresolved. CDR1 is MRHNA and CDR2 is SNTAGT in the germline V gene. V shed 0 bases and J shed 4 bases, with 3 bases lying between them. The CDR3 loop spans 13 amino acids. The CDR3 is CASSDSSTGELFF. CDR3 DNA sequence: TGTGCCAGCAGTGACTCTAGCACCGGGGAGCTGTTTTTT.

The chain is built from TRBV19 and TRBJ1-2; 11 nucleotides line up with TRBD1. V lost 1 base, J lost 4 bases, and 2 bases stayed unmatched. CDR1 and CDR2 (germline): LNHDA, SQIVND (reference sequence). CDR3 length: 15 amino acids. Written as DNA, the CDR3 is TGTGCCAGTAGTATAGCCGGGACAGGGGGCTATGGCTACACCTTC. Protein product: CASSIAGTGGYGYTF. The variable domain in full, completed from reference TRBV19 and TRBJ1-2, reads DGGITQSPKYLFRKEGQNVTLSCEQNLNHDAMYWYRQDPGQGLRLIYYSQIVNDFQKGDIAEGYSVSREKKESFPLTVTSAQKNPTAFYLCASSIAGTGGYGYTFGSGTRLTVV.